This T cell receptor beta chain was observed in a study of patients and donors after allogeneic stem cell transplantation. The ends were cut back, 7 bases at V and 0 bases at J, with 12 bases in the middle. The CDR3 runs to 14 residues. Germline CDR1 and CDR2: MNHEY and SVGEGT. A single record per CDR3 protein comes from TCRdb applying MiXCR to the RT-PCR reads. This sample has hundreds of thousands of distinct CDR3 sequences, with roughly two fifths found just once. The sequencing sample was made of blood, either unsorted or a sorted T cell fraction (not recorded which). This clonotype was sampled from a human donor who was either an allogeneic HSCT recipient or a stem cell or donor lymphocyte infusion donor (not recorded which). It is not recorded whose cells these are; they may come from a transplant donor. V usage is TRBV6-2 or TRBV6-3 and J usage is TRBJ2-5, with D perhaps matching TRBD1 (5 bases). The CDR3 DNA follows: TGTGCCAGCAAGGGGCGACAATACCAAGAGACCCAGTACTTC. Amino acids: CASKGRQYQETQYF.